This TCR beta chain was recovered during a study of spatial heterogeneity in lung cancer. Across the study: In tumor regions, TCR transcript counts tracked strongly with a T cell module score from matched bulk RNA-seq. Averaged across combinations, each unique TCR and UMI pairing appeared more than ten times in raw reads, which were uncorrected. Points from the study as a whole: In tumors, expanded intratumoral alpha and beta TCR counts tracked mutation counts.

TCRdb analysed the 5' RACE reads with MiXCR anew, one entry per CDR3 protein. Here the sample spans more than 7,500 distinct CDR3 sequences, roughly 2.8% being singletons. Time point indicated: sample taken at primary tumor resection. Researchers sequenced whole RNA taken from tumor, nontumor lung or frozen PBMC without sorting. V was trimmed by 0 bases and J by 5 bases, leaving 11 bases between them. CDR3 size: 14 residues. In germline, CDR1 is SGHRS, CDR2 YFSETQ. To note about this clonotype: Antigen unknown.

This sample comprised lung tumor tissue, obtained at surgery. This receptor was taken from a male donor with early-stage non-small cell lung cancer. This chain links TRBV5-1 with TRBJ2-5, with D perhaps matching TRBD2 (6 bases). The CDR3 bases are TGCGCCAGCAGCTTGGTGGAGGGATGGGAGACCCAGTACTTC. Translation gives CASSLVEGWETQYF. Filled out from reference TRBV5-1 and TRBJ2-5, the complete variable domain reads KAGVTQTPRYLIKTRGQQVTLSCSPISGHRSVSWYQQTPGQGLQFLFEYFSETQRNKGNFPGRFSGRQFSNSRSEMNVSTLELGDSALYLCASSLVEGWETQYFGPGTRLLVL.